These 2 T cell receptor beta chains came from one sample sequenced in a study of cytomegalovirus exposure and HLA in healthy donors. PCR amplification relied on 60 Vbeta primers (plus 13 Jbeta primers). Generated by immunoSEQ multiplex PCR, the TCRdb table keeps only in-frame clones and is missing some. Of fewer than 100,000 clones in the sample, about three quarters are singletons; the top ten hold over 6%. Specimen: PBMCs. Receptor source: a man aged 35 to 55 in good health and CMV-seropositive.

The rearrangement links TRBV4-1 to TRBJ2-7; D is perhaps TRBD2 (5 bases). The V end lost 0 bases, the J end lost 6 bases, and 12 bases lay between the germline ends. Germline CDR1 is MGHRA and CDR2 is YSYEKL. The CDR3 is made up of 14 amino acids. The CDR3: CASSQDDRGSEQYF. For the CDR3, the DNA is TGCGCCAGCAGCCAAGATGATCGCGGGTCCGAGCAGTACTTC.

The genes are TRBV6-1 and TRBJ2-7; TRBD2 matches 7 bases. The CDR3 runs to 14 residues. With 3 bases clipped from V and 6 bases from J, the junction kept 8 bases outside the gene matches. CDR1 is MNHNS and CDR2 is SASEGT in the germline V gene. CDR3 sequence: CASSEWGGPPEQYF. The CDR3 coding sequence is TGTGCCAGCAGTGAGTGGGGGGGACCCCCCGAGCAGTACTTC.